This entry describes one TCR beta chain. The data stem from a study of T cell changes during pregnancy in multiple sclerosis. The CDR3 spans 14 residues. CDR1 is MNHNS, CDR2 SASEGT, per germline. Trimming cost V 5 bases and J 2 bases; bases outside gene matches: 6. Sequencing used immunoSEQ multiplex PCR; TCRdb keeps in-frame clones, though not all of them. The sample carries around 58,000 clones, about 91% recorded once. This sample comprised peripheral blood, obtained before pregnancy. This clonotype was sampled from a female donor with multiple sclerosis, enrolled in a pregnancy study. This chain connects TRBV6-1 to TRBJ2-7; TRBD1 aligns across 7 bases. CDR3 residues: CASSPHRGAYEQYF. CDR3 sequence (DNA): TGTGCCAGCAGTCCCCACAGGGGTGCCTACGAGCAGTACTTC.